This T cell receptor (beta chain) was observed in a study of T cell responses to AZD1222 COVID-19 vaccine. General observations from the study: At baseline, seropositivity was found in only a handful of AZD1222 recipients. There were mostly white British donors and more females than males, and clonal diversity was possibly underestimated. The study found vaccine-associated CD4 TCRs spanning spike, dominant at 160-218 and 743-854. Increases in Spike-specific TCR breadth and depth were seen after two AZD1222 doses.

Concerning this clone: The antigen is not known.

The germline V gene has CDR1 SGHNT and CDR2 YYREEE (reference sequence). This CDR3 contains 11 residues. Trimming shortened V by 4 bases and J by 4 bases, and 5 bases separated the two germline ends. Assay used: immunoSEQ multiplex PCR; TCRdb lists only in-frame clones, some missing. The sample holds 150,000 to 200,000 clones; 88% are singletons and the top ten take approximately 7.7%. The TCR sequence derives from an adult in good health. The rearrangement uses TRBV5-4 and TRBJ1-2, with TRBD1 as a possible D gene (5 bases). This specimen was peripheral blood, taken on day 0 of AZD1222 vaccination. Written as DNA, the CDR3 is TGTGCCAGCAGCGGGGCCTATGGCTACACCTTC. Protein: CASSGAYGYTF.